One sample yielded the 26 T cell receptor beta chains listed below, sequenced in a study of T cells in Graves' hyperthyroidism and ophthalmopathy. TCR beta CDR3 regions were amplified from RNA transcripts. With the HTBI primer set, the TCR CDR3 went through a first round of RT-PCR. Each CDR3 protein is one row after TCRdb ran MiXCR on the multiplex PCR reads. The table lists about 580,000 distinct CDR3 sequences, approximately 15% of them singletons, with 5% to 7% in the top ten. Material for sequencing was blood. These receptors came from a woman aged 25 to 45 with Graves' hyperthyroidism that later progressed to Graves' ophthalmopathy.

This clonotype occurred many times. CDR3 amino acids: CASSPPWTRDTQYF. In DNA, the CDR3 is TGTGCCAGCAGTCCGCCTTGGACGAGAGATACGCAGTATTTT. J is TRBJ2-3 and V is TRBV28; D not resolved. The CDR3 sequence is 14 residues long. Germline CDR1 MDHEN, CDR2 SYDVKM. Trimming removed 5 bases at V and 5 bases at J, with 14 bases between.

This clonotype has ten or more counts. The CDR3 nucleotides are TGCAGTGCCCCGGGACCTCTCAATGAGCAGTTCTTC. Amino acid sequence: CSAPGPLNEQFF. The V call is TRBV20-1, the J call TRBJ2-1; D possibly matches TRBD1 or TRBD2 (5 bases each). CDR1 and CDR2 (germline): DFQATT, SNEGSKA (reference sequence). CDR3 length equals 12 residues. The ends were cut back, 6 bases at V and 6 bases at J, with 12 bases in the middle.

V and J are TRBV5-1 and TRBJ2-1; 7 bases align to TRBD2. This CDR3 comprises 15 residues. With V trimmed by 6 bases and J by 0 bases, 6 bases remained unmatched. Per the germline V gene, CDR1 is SGHRS and CDR2 is YFSETQ. CDR3 sequence: CASKGGWSSYNEQFF. The CDR3 DNA follows: TGCGCCAGCAAGGGAGGGTGGAGCTCCTACAATGAGCAGTTCTTC.

This clonotype was observed at least ten times. The chain joins TRBV6-2 or TRBV6-3 to TRBJ2-1, with D tentatively TRBD1 (6 bases). The CDR3 consists of 13 residues. The V gene lost 5 bases and the J gene lost 5 bases, with 10 bases spanning the gap. Germline values: CDR1 MNHEY, CDR2 SVGEGT. CDR3 nucleotide sequence: TGTGCCAGCAGTGATACAGGGAACAATGAGCAGTTCTTC. Its protein is CASSDTGNNEQFF.

The table lists this clonotype with many counts. The chain links TRBV2 to TRBJ2-2; TRBD2 agrees at 7 bases. After removal of 7 bases from V and 4 bases from J, the junction contained 3 bases not matched to a gene. Germline CDR1 and CDR2: SNHLY and FYNNEI. CDR3 size: 13 residues. The CDR3, as DNA: TGTGCCAGCATGGGGGGGGGCACCGGGGAGCTGTTTTTT. Its protein product is CASMGGGTGELFF.

In its sample, this clonotype was seen many times. The V and J genes are TRBV28 and TRBJ1-5, with TRBD1 identical over 7 bases. V gave up 4 bases and J gave up 0 bases; unmatched junction bases: 12. The CDR3 has 18 residues. Germline lookup yields CDR1 MDHEN and CDR2 SYDVKM. The CDR3 DNA sequence: TGTGCCAGCAGTTCTGCCGGGACAGATGATTATAGCAATCAGCCCCAGCATTTT. Protein: CASSSAGTDDYSNQPQHF. Based on the CDR3 plus reference TRBV28 and TRBJ1-5, the full variable domain is DVKVTQSSRYLVKRTGEKVFLECVQDMDHENMFWYRQDPGLGLRLIYFSYDVKMKEKGDIPEGYSVSREKKERFSLILESASTNQTSMYLCASSSAGTDDYSNQPQHFGDGTRLSIL.

This clonotype was observed many times. The chain recombines TRBV10-3 with TRBJ1-1; D gene unclear. The CDR3 sequence is 13 residues long. Trimming removed 3 bases at V and 2 bases at J, with 7 bases between. Germline-derived CDR1 and CDR2 are ENHRY and SYGVKD. DNA for the CDR3: TGTGCCATCAGTGATCGGCTAAACACTGAAGCTTTCTTT. This sequence encodes CAISDRLNTEAFF.

This clonotype was seen many times. This chain uses TRBV29-1 with TRBJ2-5; 8 bases are a match to TRBD1. CDR1 and CDR2 (germline): SQVTM, ANQGSEA. This CDR3 is built from 13 residues. The ends lost 8 bases at V and 2 bases at J; junction bases unmatched: 7. As DNA, the CDR3 is TGCAGCACGACCGGGACAGGACAAGAGACCCAGTACTTC. Translating gives CSTTGTGQETQYF.

The chain carries TRBV27 and TRBJ2-7; D is unclear. The V gene's germline CDR1 is MNHEY and CDR2 SMNVEV (reference sequence). The CDR3 covers 15 residues. Trimming took off 2 bases at V and 5 bases at J, with 16 bases between the two ends. This chain's CDR3 is CASSLSRTDCDEQYF. CDR3 bases: TGTGCCAGCAGTTTAAGTCGTACGGATTGCGACGAGCAGTACTTC.

There are a few counts of this clonotype. This chain links TRBV28 with TRBJ2-1; TRBD1 aligns across 9 bases. The CDR3 has 13 amino acids. The J segment lost 10 bases and the V segment lost 5 bases, leaving 6 bases of the junction unmatched. CDR1 and CDR2 from the germline V gene are MDHEN and SYDVKM. This chain's CDR3 is CASSPGTGWEQFF. CDR3 nucleotide sequence: TGTGCCAGCAGTCCCGGGACAGGGTGGGAGCAGTTCTTC.

The rearrangement links TRBV19 to TRBJ1-2; D is uncertain. The CDR3 spans 13 residues. V was clipped by 7 bases and J by 4 bases, with 13 bases between them. From germline, CDR1 is LNHDA and CDR2 SQIVND (reference sequence). CDR3 region: CASIPPRPYGYTF. CDR3 DNA: TGTGCCAGTATTCCCCCCCGCCCCTATGGCTACACCTTC.

This clonotype was observed at least ten times. V usage is TRBV30 and J usage is TRBJ1-5; perhaps TRBD1 as D (6 bases). V lost 0 bases, J lost 9 bases, and 12 bases lay in between. The CDR3 runs 13 residues. Germline CDR1 reads GTSNPN; CDR2 reads SVGIG (reference sequence). CDR3 sequence: CAWSVGGDRPQHF. Here the CDR3 DNA reads TGTGCCTGGAGTGTAGGGGGTGACCGGCCCCAGCATTTT.

This clonotype was seen a handful of times. The rearrangement links TRBV9 to TRBJ2-3, with 13 bases matching TRBD2. The V gene's germline CDR1 is SGDLS and CDR2 YYNGEE. This CDR3 is 16 amino acids long. V trimming: 3 bases; J trimming: 4 bases; junction bases outside the gene matches: 5. This CDR3 is CASSDGTSGDADTQYF. Written as DNA, the CDR3 is TGTGCCAGCAGCGACGGGACTAGCGGGGATGCAGATACGCAGTATTTT. Using reference TRBV9 and TRBJ2-3 for the parts outside the CDR3, the full variable domain is DSGVTQTPKHLITATGQRVTLRCSPRSGDLSVYWYQQSLDQGLQFLIQYYNGEERAKGNILERFSAQQFPDLHSELNLSSLELGDSALYFCASSDGTSGDADTQYFGPGTRLTVL.

This clonotype has ten or more counts. V gene TRBV6-2 or TRBV6-3 combines with J gene TRBJ2-5; D call uncertain. The CDR3 is made up of 13 amino acids. Germline V lookup: CDR1 MNHEY, CDR2 SVGEGT. V shed 5 bases and J shed 0 bases, with 7 bases lying between them. The CDR3 reads CASSVANQETQYF. CDR3 coding DNA: TGTGCCAGCAGTGTCGCCAACCAAGAGACCCAGTACTTC.

This clonotype was counted ten times or more. The genes are TRBV20-1 and TRBJ2-1, with 9 bases identical to TRBD1. This CDR3 has 13 amino acids. With V trimmed by 5 bases and J by 15 bases, 14 bases remained unmatched. CDR1 is DFQATT, CDR2 SNEGSKA, per germline (reference sequence). The CDR3 DNA reads TGCAGTGCTGTACCGGGACAGGGAGCCTCCTTGTTCTTC. Its protein product is CSAVPGQGASLFF.

At least ten counts were recorded for this clonotype. The chain employs TRBV5-5 and TRBJ2-3; 9 bases match TRBD2. The CDR3 sequence is 16 residues long. Losses at the gene ends were 0 bases for V and 0 bases for J; bases not matched to a gene: 2. The germline V gene encodes CDR1 SGHKS and CDR2 YYEKEE (reference sequence). CDR3 sequence: CASSLAGTSSTDTQYF. In nucleotides, the CDR3 is TGTGCCAGCAGCTTGGCTGGGACTAGCAGCACAGATACGCAGTATTTT. Filled out from reference TRBV5-5 and TRBJ2-3, the complete variable domain reads DAGVTQSPTHLIKTRGQQVTLRCSPISGHKSVSWYQQVLGQGPQFIFQYYEKEERGRGNFPDRFSARQFPNYSSELNVNALLLGDSALYLCASSLAGTSSTDTQYFGPGTRLTVL.

The rearrangement joins TRBV10-2 to TRBJ2-3, with D possibly TRBD2 on 6 matching bases. Germline V gene sequence: CDR1 WSHSY, CDR2 SAAADI. The CDR3 extends over 17 amino acids. Trimming stripped 6 bases from V and 1 base from J, with 20 bases between. CDR3 DNA sequence: TGCGCCAGCAGCTCCTTTCTGCGGGGCGGGGGCACAGATACGCAGTATTTT. This encodes CASSSFLRGGGTDTQYF.

This clonotype showed up just a few times. The chain carries TRBV7-9 and TRBJ2-3; tentative D call: TRBD2 (5 bases). This CDR3 comprises 15 residues. The V end was cut by 1 base, the J end by 4 bases, with 12 bases between. Per germline, CDR1 SEHNR and CDR2 FQNEAQ (reference sequence). The CDR3 loop is CASSLVPSRADTQYF. The CDR3 bases are TGTGCCAGCAGCTTAGTTCCTAGCCGGGCAGATACGCAGTATTTT.

This clonotype was counted many times. The CDR3 bases are TGTGCCACCAGTGACCCGGGACTAGCGGTAACGGGGACAGATACGCAGTATTTT. Amino acid sequence: CATSDPGLAVTGTDTQYF. The J gene is TRBJ2-3, the V gene TRBV24-1; 11 bases fit TRBD2. V trimming: 4 bases; J trimming: 3 bases; junction bases outside the gene matches: 11. This CDR3 is built from 18 residues. Germline lookup yields CDR1 KGHDR and CDR2 SFDVKD.

This clonotype was recorded at least ten times. The rearrangement uses TRBV20-1 and TRBJ1-1; TRBD1 matches at 9 bases. Unmatched junction bases numbered 12, after V lost 6 bases and J lost 4 bases. The CDR3 has 15 residues. Germline assignment: CDR1 DFQATT and CDR2 SNEGSKA (reference sequence). CDR3 sequence: CSATEGQGVATEAFF. The CDR3 region has the DNA TGCAGTGCGACAGAGGGACAGGGTGTAGCCACTGAAGCTTTCTTT.

The rearrangement links TRBV20-1 to TRBJ2-7, with a possible D match to TRBD2 (6 bases). The V gene lost 6 bases and the J gene lost 5 bases, with 17 bases spanning the gap. The CDR3 consists of 13 residues. Germline V gene sequence: CDR1 DFQATT, CDR2 SNEGSKA (reference sequence). Here the CDR3 reads CSAVLRELNEQYF. CDR3 sequence (DNA): TGCAGTGCGGTTCTACGGGAGCTGAACGAGCAGTACTTC.

Ten or more counts support this clonotype. The chain combines TRBV28 with TRBJ2-1; D might be TRBD1 (7 bases). Germline V gives CDR1 MDHEN, CDR2 SYDVKM. The V end lost 3 bases, the J end lost 6 bases, and 12 bases lay between the germline ends. The CDR3 totals 14 residues. This CDR3 reads CASSLTQGGNEQFF. The CDR3, as DNA: TGTGCCAGCAGTTTGACTCAGGGGGGCAATGAGCAGTTCTTC.

The table lists this clonotype with many counts. This rearrangement joins TRBV24-1 to TRBJ2-1; D is ambiguous. Germline V gene data show CDR1 as KGHDR and CDR2 as SFDVKD. V lost 5 bases and J lost 5, with 15 bases in between. The CDR3 runs 15 residues. The CDR3 is CATSARWGSDNEQFF. The CDR3 DNA reads as TGTGCCACCAGTGCGCGGTGGGGATCGGACAATGAGCAGTTCTTC.

This clonotype appeared many times. The J gene is TRBJ2-7, the V gene TRBV11-2; D is unclear. CDR1 SGHAT and CDR2 FQNNGV come from the germline V gene. Deletions cut 5 bases from V and 4 bases from J, with 9 bases between. The CDR3 is 12 residues long. This chain's CDR3 is CASSPPPYEQYF. DNA of the CDR3: TGTGCCAGCAGCCCCCCCCCATACGAGCAGTACTTC. Filled out from reference TRBV11-2 and TRBJ2-7, the complete variable domain reads EAGVAQSPRYKIIEKRQSVAFWCNPISGHATLYWYQQILGQGPKLLIQFQNNGVVDDSQLPKDRFSAERLKGVDSTLKIQPAKLEDSAVYLCASSPPPYEQYFGPGTRLTVT.

Regarding this clonotype: Lacking the conserved final phenylalanine or tryptophan, this CDR3 likely reflects a read error. V usage is TRBV19 and J usage is TRBJ2-3, with 7 nucleotides matching TRBD1. Trimming took 6 bases from V and 4 from J; bases not matched to a gene: 1. Germline V gene lookup returns CDR1 LNHDA and CDR2 SQIVND (reference sequence). The CDR3 totals 12 residues. CDR3 DNA: TGTGCCAGTAGACAGGGGCCAGATACGCAGTATATT. Translation gives CASRQGPDTQYI.

This clonotype showed up many times. The DNA of the CDR3 is TGTGCCAGCAGGGACAGGGGGGTCGACGAGCAGTACTTC. This sequence encodes CASRDRGVDEQYF. The V gene is TRBV28, the J gene TRBJ2-7; TRBD1 matches at 10 bases. The germline CDR1 and CDR2 sequences are MDHEN and SYDVKM. V was pared by 6 bases and J by 5 bases, with 4 bases of the junction left unmatched. The CDR3 is made up of 13 amino acids.